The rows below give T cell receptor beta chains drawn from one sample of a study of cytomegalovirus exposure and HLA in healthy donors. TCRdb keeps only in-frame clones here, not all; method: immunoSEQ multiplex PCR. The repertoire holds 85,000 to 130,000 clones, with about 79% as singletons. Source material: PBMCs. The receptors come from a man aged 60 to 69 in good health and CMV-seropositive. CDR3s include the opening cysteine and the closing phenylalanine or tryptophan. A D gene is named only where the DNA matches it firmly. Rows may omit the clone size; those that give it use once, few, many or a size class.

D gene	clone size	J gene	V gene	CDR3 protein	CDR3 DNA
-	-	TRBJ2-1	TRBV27	CASSLSGQYNEQFF	TGTGCCAGCAGTTTATCTGGCCAATACAATGAGCAGTTCTTC
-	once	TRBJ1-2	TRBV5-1	CASSLDQAGARSGYTF	TGCGCCAGCAGCTTGGACCAGGCGGGAGCTAGAAGTGGCTACACCTTC
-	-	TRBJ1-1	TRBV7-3	CASSLTGGAITEAFF	TGTGCCAGCAGCTTAACGGGGGGGGCAATCACTGAAGCTTTCTTT
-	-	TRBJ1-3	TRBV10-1	CASSPGSGNTIYF	TGCGCCAGCAGCCCCGGCTCTGGAAACACCATATATTTT
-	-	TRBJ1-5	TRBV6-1	CASSERTDSNQPQHF	TGTGCCAGCAGTGAGAGGACAGATAGCAATCAGCCCCAGCATTTT
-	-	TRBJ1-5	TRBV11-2	CASSSGSWQPQHF	TGTGCCAGCAGCTCGGGGAGCTGGCAGCCCCAGCATTTT
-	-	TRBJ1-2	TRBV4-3	CASSQEASGWALGYTF	TGCGCCAGCAGCCAAGAAGCCTCAGGGTGGGCTCTAGGCTACACCTTC
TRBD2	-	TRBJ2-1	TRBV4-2	CASSQGTSGGADEQFF	TGTGCCAGCAGCCAGGGTACTAGCGGGGGGGCGGATGAGCAGTTCTTC
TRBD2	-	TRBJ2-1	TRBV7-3	CASSSQRGEQFF	TGTGCCAGCAGCTCTCAGCGGGGGGAGCAGTTCTTC
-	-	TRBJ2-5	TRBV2	CASIYGETQYF	TGTGCCAGCATATACGGGGAGACCCAGTACTTC
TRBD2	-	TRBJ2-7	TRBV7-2	CASSSGGGLGYEQYF	TGTGCCAGCAGCTCTGGGGGGGGACTAGGCTACGAGCAGTACTTC
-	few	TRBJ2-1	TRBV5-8	CASSPPSSYNEQFF	TGTGCCAGCAGCCCTCCGAGCTCCTACAATGAGCAGTTCTTC
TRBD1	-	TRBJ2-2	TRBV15	CATSRGGQGDTGELFF	TGTGCCACCAGCAGAGGGGGACAGGGCGACACCGGGGAGCTGTTTTTT
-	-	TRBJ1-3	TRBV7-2	CASSFLLGSGNTIYF	TGTGCCAGCAGCTTCCTTCTAGGCTCTGGAAACACCATATATTTT
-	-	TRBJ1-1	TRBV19	CASSWGRNTEAFF	TGTGCCAGTAGTTGGGGCAGGAACACTGAAGCTTTCTTT
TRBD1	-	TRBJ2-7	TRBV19	CASMAGQGTYEQYF	TGTGCCAGTATGGCGGGACAGGGCACCTACGAGCAGTACTTC
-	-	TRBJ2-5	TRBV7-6	CASSLSGYETQYF	TGTGCCAGCAGCTTATCAGGTTACGAGACCCAGTACTTC
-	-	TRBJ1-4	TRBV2	CASTLERARNEKLFF	TGTGCCAGCACCCTTGAGAGGGCTCGGAATGAAAAACTGTTTTTT
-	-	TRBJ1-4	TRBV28	CASSSSGGRGEKLFF	TGTGCCAGCAGTTCGTCCGGGGGGAGAGGTGAAAAACTGTTTTTT
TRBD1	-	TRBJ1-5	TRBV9	CASSVGATGDQPQHF	TGTGCCAGCAGCGTAGGGGCGACAGGGGATCAGCCCCAGCATTTT
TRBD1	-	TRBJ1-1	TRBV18	CASSYNTGGSEAFF	TGTGCCAGCTCATATAATACAGGGGGCTCTGAAGCTTTCTTT
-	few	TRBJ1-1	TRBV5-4	CASSWATEAFF	TGTGCCAGCAGCTGGGCCACTGAAGCTTTCTTT
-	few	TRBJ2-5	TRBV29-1	CSVEAETQYF	TGCAGCGTTGAAGCGGAGACCCAGTACTTC
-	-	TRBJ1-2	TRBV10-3	CATQTPAAYGYTF	TGTGCCACCCAGACCCCGGCGGCCTATGGCTACACCTTC
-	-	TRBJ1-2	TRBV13	CASSFYSRNYGYTF	TGTGCCAGCAGCTTCTACAGTCGCAACTATGGCTACACCTTC
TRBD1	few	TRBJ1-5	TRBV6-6	CASSYTGGDQPQHF	TGTGCCAGCAGTTATACAGGGGGCGATCAGCCCCAGCATTTT
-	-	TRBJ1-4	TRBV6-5	CASSYLRGGEKLFF	TGTGCCAGCAGTTACTTGAGGGGAGGGGAAAAACTGTTTTTT
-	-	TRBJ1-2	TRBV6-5	CASSAVGGEYGYTF	TGTGCCAGCAGTGCGGTTGGGGGGGAATATGGCTACACCTTC
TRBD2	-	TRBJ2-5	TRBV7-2	CASSLGLSAWTQYF	TGTGCCAGCAGCTTGGGACTATCCGCCTGGACCCAGTACTTC
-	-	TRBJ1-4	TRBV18	CASSPIQGGEKLFF	TGTGCCAGCTCACCGATACAAGGAGGTGAAAAACTGTTTTTT
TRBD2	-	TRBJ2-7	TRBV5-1	CASSPSPGTSGGHSYEQYF	TGCGCCAGCAGCCCCAGTCCCGGGACTAGCGGGGGCCACTCCTACGAGCAGTACTTC
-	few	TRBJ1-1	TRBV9	CASSPRGRGEAFF	TGTGCCAGCAGCCCCCGAGGGAGGGGTGAAGCTTTCTTT
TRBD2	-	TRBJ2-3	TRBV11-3	CASSPSRGRGAGDTQYF	TGTGCCAGCAGCCCATCCCGGGGGCGGGGGGCCGGAGATACGCAGTATTTT
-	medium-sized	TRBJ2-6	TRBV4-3	CASSQDRGSGANVLTF	TGCGCCAGCAGCCAAGATAGAGGCTCTGGGGCCAACGTCCTGACTTTC
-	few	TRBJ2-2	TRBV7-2	CASSQQGNTGELFF	TGTGCCAGCAGCCAGCAGGGTAATACCGGGGAGCTGTTTTTT
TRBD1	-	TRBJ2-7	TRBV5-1	CASSLVDRGPYEQYF	TGCGCCAGCAGCTTGGTGGACAGGGGGCCCTACGAGCAGTACTTC
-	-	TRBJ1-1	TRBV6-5	CASRGGMVTEAFF	TGTGCCAGCAGGGGGGGGATGGTCACTGAAGCTTTCTTT
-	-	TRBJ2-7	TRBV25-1	CASSPGLNSYEQYF	TGTGCCAGCTCCCCCGGACTGAACTCCTACGAGCAGTACTTC
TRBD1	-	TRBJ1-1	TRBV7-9	CASSPGQGGTEAFF	TGTGCCAGCAGCCCTGGACAGGGTGGCACTGAAGCTTTCTTT
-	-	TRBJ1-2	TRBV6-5	CASSSNGYTF	TGTGCCAGCAGTTCAAATGGCTACACCTTC
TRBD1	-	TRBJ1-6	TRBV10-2	CASRDRDNSPLHF	TGCGCCAGCAGGGACAGGGATAATTCACCCCTCCACTTT
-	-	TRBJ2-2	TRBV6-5	CASTRDSVAGELFF	TGTGCCAGCACCCGGGACTCCGTGGCCGGGGAGCTGTTTTTT
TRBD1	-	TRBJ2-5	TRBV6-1	CASSELRTGGIGQETQYF	TGTGCCAGCAGTGAATTGAGGACAGGGGGCATCGGACAAGAGACCCAGTACTTC
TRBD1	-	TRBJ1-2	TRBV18	CASEGTERNYGYTF	TGTGCCAGCGAAGGGACAGAACGTAACTATGGCTACACCTTC
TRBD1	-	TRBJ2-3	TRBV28	CASRADRSTDTQYF	TGTGCCAGCCGCGCGGACAGGAGCACAGATACGCAGTATTTT
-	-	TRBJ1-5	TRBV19	CASSKIQGDGNQPQHF	TGTGCCAGTAGTAAGATACAGGGTGATGGCAATCAGCCCCAGCATTTT
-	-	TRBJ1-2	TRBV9	CASSVHPRWDFLSNYGYTF	TGTGCCAGCAGCGTCCACCCACGATGGGACTTCCTCTCCAACTATGGCTACACCTTC
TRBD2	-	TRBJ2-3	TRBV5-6	CASSLGPPTSGGTDTQYF	TGTGCCAGCAGCTTGGGCCCCCCTACTAGCGGGGGGACAGATACGCAGTATTTT
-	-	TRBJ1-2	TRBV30	CAWSTVGYGYTF	TGTGCCTGGAGCACAGTAGGATATGGCTACACCTTC
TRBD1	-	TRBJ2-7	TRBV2	CASSGQDRGPYEQYF	TGTGCCAGCAGTGGACAGGACAGGGGACCCTACGAGCAGTACTTC
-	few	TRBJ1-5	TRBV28	CASISQFGTPAKQPQHF	TGTGCCAGCATTTCACAGTTCGGGACTCCTGCAAAGCAGCCCCAGCATTTT
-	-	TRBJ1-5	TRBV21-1	CASSNGPGGAFSNQPQHF	TGTGCCAGCAGCAATGGCCCCGGGGGGGCTTTTAGCAATCAGCCCCAGCATTTT
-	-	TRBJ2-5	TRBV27	CASSLVPGLQETQYF	TGTGCCAGCAGCTTGGTTCCGGGACTGCAAGAGACCCAGTACTTC
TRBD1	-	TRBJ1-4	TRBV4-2	CASSQDRQGFEKLFF	TGTGCCAGCAGCCAAGATCGACAGGGGTTTGAAAAACTGTTTTTT
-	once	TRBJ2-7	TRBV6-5	CASSYAGRQSYEQYF	TGTGCCAGCAGTTACGCCGGCCGACAGAGCTACGAGCAGTACTTC
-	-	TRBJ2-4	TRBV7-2	CVSSLFRDIQYF	TGTGTCAGCAGCCTTTTTCGGGACATTCAGTACTTC
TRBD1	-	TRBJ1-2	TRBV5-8	CASTTGGLNYGYTF	TGTGCCAGCACCACAGGGGGCCTAAACTATGGCTACACCTTC